These T cell receptor beta chains were read from a single sample in a study of T cells after yellow fever vaccination. Via MiXCR, TCRdb re-called the 5' RACE reads, giving one row per CDR3 protein. The repertoire holds around 590,000 distinct CDR3 sequences, roughly an eighth seen once, with 14% to 15% in the top ten. Material: PBMCs, obtained on the day of the yellow fever booster vaccination. The receptors shown here come from a man between 25 and 39 years old who received the YFV17D yellow fever vaccine. Both conserved end residues are part of each CDR3. The D gene is left open where the match is weak. Expanded clones get a size class; other rows say once, few or many, or leave the size out.

D gene | clone size | J gene | V gene | CDR3 DNA | CDR3 protein
TRBD1 | NA | TRBJ1-4 | TRBV29-1 | TGCAGCGTTGAAGATTTGCGGGACAGAAATGAAAAACTGTTTTTT | CSVEDLRDRNEKLFF
NA | many | TRBJ1-6 | TRBV20-1 | TGCAGTGCCCCCGGTGGTGGGCTGTTGGGTTCACCCCTCCACTTT | CSAPGGGLLGSPLHF
TRBD2 | NA | TRBJ2-3 | TRBV7-6 | TGTGCCAGCAGCAGCCTAAGCGGGAGCTGGTCGACAGATACGCAGTATTTT | CASSSLSGSWSTDTQYF
TRBD2 | few | TRBJ2-1 | TRBV7-8 | TGTGCCAGCAGCAGCGGGGCCGTCTACAATGAGCAGTTCTTC | CASSSGAVYNEQFF
NA | many | TRBJ2-1 | TRBV29-1 | TGCAGTGGGAGCTCCTACAATGAGCAGTTCTTC | CSGSSYNEQFF
NA | NA | TRBJ2-7 | TRBV28 | TGTGCCAGCAGCTACCTTGCGCCCTACGAGCAGTACTTC | CASSYLAPYEQYF
NA | few | TRBJ2-7 | TRBV18 | TGTGCCAGCTCTGGGACATACGGCTCCTACGAGCAGTACTTC | CASSGTYGSYEQYF
TRBD1 | NA | TRBJ1-2 | TRBV7-2 | TGTGCCAGCAGGTTCACCGGGACAGGGAGTGGCTACACCTTC | CASRFTGTGSGYTF
TRBD2 | NA | TRBJ2-1 | TRBV12-3/TRBV12-4 | TGTGCCAGCAGTCCCAGGGGACTAGCGTCTCATATCTCCTACAATGAGCAGTTCTTC | CASSPRGLASHISYNEQFF
NA | few | TRBJ2-1 | TRBV6-5 | TGTGCCAGCAGTTACTCTAGCGGCCTCTACAATGAGCAGTTCTTC | CASSYSSGLYNEQFF
NA | NA | TRBJ2-3 | TRBV24-1 | TGTGCCACCAGTGAGGCACAGCGCACAGATACGCAGTATTTT | CATSEAQRTDTQYF
TRBD2 | few | TRBJ2-5 | TRBV29-1 | TGCAGCGTTGAGGGAGCTAGCGGGGGCCCAGGGACCCAGTACTTC | CSVEGASGGPGTQYF
NA | few | TRBJ2-7 | TRBV20-1 | TGCAGTGCTTGGGACTCCAACTCCTACGAGCAGTACTTC | CSAWDSNSYEQYF
NA | NA | TRBJ1-1 | TRBV25-1 | TGTGCCAGCAGTGAATGGAGGGGGACCACTGAAGCTTTCTTT | CASSEWRGTTEAFF
TRBD2 | few | TRBJ2-7 | TRBV2 | TGTGCCAGCGCTGGGACTAGCGGGAGTCAGGGCCCCTACGAGCAGTACTTC | CASAGTSGSQGPYEQYF
TRBD2 | few | TRBJ2-5 | TRBV10-3 | TGTGCCATCAGCGAACGGGCGGGACTAGCAGAAGAGACCCAGTACTTC | CAISERAGLAEETQYF
NA | NA | TRBJ2-2 | TRBV10-2 | TGCGCCAGCAGTGAGGCCCGGGCCCACTACACCGGGGAGCTGTTTTTT | CASSEARAHYTGELFF
TRBD1 | few | TRBJ2-7 | TRBV20-1 | TGCAGTGCTACCTGGGACAGGGGTTCCTACGAGCAGTACTTC | CSATWDRGSYEQYF
NA | NA | TRBJ2-7 | TRBV7-2 | TGTGCCAGCAGCTTGACAGTCCTAAGCTCCTACGAGCAGTACTTC | CASSLTVLSSYEQYF
TRBD2 | few | TRBJ2-3 | TRBV11-1 | TGTGCCGCCCAAACCCCGGGACTAGCGGGGCCCACGTCCACAGATACGCAGTATTTT | CAAQTPGLAGPTSTDTQYF
NA | few | TRBJ2-7 | TRBV29-1 | TGCAGCGTTGGTAGAGGAGGGCGCGGCGAGCAGTACTTC | CSVGRGGRGEQYF
NA | NA | TRBJ2-1 | TRBV15 | TGTGCCACCAGGCGACAGGATAATAAATACAATGAGCAGTTCTTC | CATRRQDNKYNEQFF
NA | few | TRBJ1-4 | TRBV7-9 | TGTGCCAGCAGAGGAGGGGGGCGGTCTGAAAAACTGTTTTTT | CASRGGGRSEKLFF
NA | NA | TRBJ1-4 | TRBV20-1 | TGCAGTGCTTTCCAGGGTAATGAAAAACTGTTTTTT | CSAFQGNEKLFF
NA | NA | TRBJ2-6 | TRBV20-1 | TGCAGTGCTAGAGATGGGCAGCGTCCCGTGCGTGGGGCCAACGTCCTGACTTTC | CSARDGQRPVRGANVLTF
NA | NA | TRBJ2-5 | TRBV6-5 | TGTGCCAGCAGTCCGGAGCTAGAGACCCAGTACTTC | CASSPELETQYF
NA | NA | TRBJ2-3 | TRBV7-2 | TGTGCCAGCAGCTTCATTCACACAGATACGCAGTATTTT | CASSFIHTDTQYF
TRBD2 | NA | TRBJ2-3 | TRBV20-1 | TGCAGTGCACCCTTAGCGGGAGGTCGCACAGATACGCAGTATTTT | CSAPLAGGRTDTQYF
NA | NA | TRBJ2-1 | TRBV7-3 | TGTGCCAGCAGCTTGTCGGACCGCTACAATGAGCAGTTCTTC | CASSLSDRYNEQFF
NA | few | TRBJ1-1 | TRBV20-1 | TGCAGTGCCCCCTTGGGGATCGACCCTGAAGCTTTCTTT | CSAPLGIDPEAFF
TRBD2 | NA | TRBJ2-3 | TRBV27 | TGTGCCACGAAAGACGGACTAGCCAGCACAGATACGCAGTATTTT | CATKDGLASTDTQYF
NA | few | TRBJ1-2 | TRBV9 | TGTGCCAGCAGCGTAGTGGGGGTCCTCGGCTACACCTTC | CASSVVGVLGYTF
TRBD2 | NA | TRBJ2-5 | TRBV20-1 | TGCAGTGCTTCCCAGCGGGATGGGGGAGAGACCCAGTACTTC | CSASQRDGGETQYF
TRBD2 | few | TRBJ2-3 | TRBV20-1 | TGCAGTGCTAGGGAGCTAGCGGGAAACACAGATACGCAGTATTTT | CSARELAGNTDTQYF
TRBD2 | NA | TRBJ2-3 | TRBV7-2 | TGTGCCAGCAGTCCGGGAGGAGGAGATACGCAGTATTTT | CASSPGGGDTQYF
NA | many | TRBJ2-5 | TRBV7-9 | TGTGCCAGCAGCGAAACAGAGACCCAGTACTTC | CASSETETQYF
TRBD1 | few | TRBJ2-7 | TRBV7-2 | TGTGCCAGCAGCCGACAGGGAAACATCTACGAGCAGTACTTC | CASSRQGNIYEQYF
NA | NA | TRBJ2-7 | TRBV11-2 | TGTGCCTGCTGCCAGCAGATGGGCTACGAGCAGTACTTC | CACCQQMGYEQYF
NA | few | TRBJ1-2 | TRBV12-3/TRBV12-4 | TGTGCCAGCAGTTTAGAACGGGGCTATGGCTACACCTTC | CASSLERGYGYTF
NA | NA | TRBJ2-7 | TRBV12-3/TRBV12-4 | TGTGCCAGCAGTTTAACAGGCCATTCCTACGAGCAGTACTTC | CASSLTGHSYEQYF
TRBD1 | NA | TRBJ2-3 | TRBV2 | TGTGCCAGCAAAGGAGGGACAGGGGGCGCAGATACGCAGTATTTT | CASKGGTGGADTQYF
TRBD2 | NA | TRBJ2-7 | TRBV27 | TGTGCCAGCAGTACTAGCGGAGACTCCTACGAGCAGTACTTC | CASSTSGDSYEQYF
TRBD2 | NA | TRBJ2-1 | TRBV11-2 | TGTGCCAGCAGCTTAGAGGGGACTAGGGCCTACAATGAGCAGTTCTTC | CASSLEGTRAYNEQFF
NA | NA | TRBJ2-1 | TRBV2 | TGTGCCAGCAGTGAAGTTCGCGATTCCTTCTGGAATGAGCAGTTCTTC | CASSEVRDSFWNEQFF
TRBD1 | NA | TRBJ2-2 | TRBV19 | TGTGCCAGTAGTTCCGGGACAGGGGGCTGGGGGGAGCTGTTTTTT | CASSSGTGGWGELFF
NA | NA | TRBJ2-3 | TRBV28 | TGTGCCAGCAGTAAACCCGTCCCAAATACGCAGTATTTT | CASSKPVPNTQYF